One and the same sample provided the 14 T cell receptor beta chains below, sequenced in a study of low-dose radiotherapy and immunotherapy resistance in tumors. cDNA synthesis used a TRAV/TRBV-specific primer set for both chains. The authors amplified TCRs for 20 to 25 PCR cycles with a constant-region primer and a V-primer adapter. TCRdb ran MiXCR on the reads and lists one entry per CDR3 protein. Of roughly 15,000 distinct CDR3 sequences listed, around 75% were seen once; the top ten hold 4% to 5.5%. These receptors came from a human donor with advanced metastatic prostate, ovarian, gallbladder or colorectal cancer (not recorded which). This table probably holds off-target reads from a library built for another chain.

This chain uses TRBV5-1 with TRBJ1-6, with 8 positions matching TRBD1. Germline V gene sequence: CDR1 SGHRS, CDR2 YFSETQ. The CDR3 is made up of 13 amino acids. The ends lost 7 bases at V and 7 bases at J; junction bases unmatched: 4. The CDR3 bases are TGCGCCAGCCGGACAGGGTCGAATTCACCCCTCCACTTT. Amino acid sequence: CASRTGSNSPLHF.

This clonotype appeared a single time. This chain joins TRBV29-1 and TRBJ2-3, with 10 nucleotides matching TRBD2. The CDR3 runs to 15 residues. Losses at the gene ends were 8 bases for V and 2 bases for J; bases not matched to a gene: 10. Germline CDR1 reads SQVTM; CDR2 reads ANQGSEA. CDR3 sequence (DNA): TGCAGCACGGGGGGAGCGGGGGGGCCCACAGATACGCAGTATTTT. Residues: CSTGGAGGPTDTQYF.

CDR3 in DNA: TGTGCCAGCAGTCAGGACTTAAACTACAATGAGCAGTTCTTC. Amino acid sequence: CASSQDLNYNEQFF. The chain couples TRBV2 to TRBJ2-1; D might be TRBD2 (5 bases). V lost 5 bases to trimming and J lost 3 bases, with 11 bases between them. This CDR3 spans 14 amino acids. Germline-derived CDR1 and CDR2 are SNHLY and FYNNEI.

This chain connects TRBV6-5 to TRBJ2-7; either TRBD1 or TRBD2 may fit D (5 bases each). This CDR3 is built from 14 residues. Germline V CDR1 and CDR2: MNHEY, SVGAGI. Trimming left V 0 bases short and J 4 bases short, with 10 bases between. This CDR3 reads CASSYSSGQYEQYF. DNA of the CDR3: TGTGCCAGCAGTTACTCGAGCGGACAATACGAGCAGTACTTC.

V is TRBV12-3 or TRBV12-4 and J is TRBJ2-3; D remains unclear. The CDR3 runs 14 residues. Trimming cost V 2 bases and J 0 bases, with 6 bases left between them. The CDR3, as DNA: TGTGCCAGCAGTTTACAGAGTAGCACAGATACGCAGTATTTT. Protein sequence: CASSLQSSTDTQYF.

The rearrangement uses TRBV3-1 and TRBJ2-3; D remains ambiguous. CDR1 LGHDT and CDR2 YNNKEL come from the germline V gene (reference sequence). The CDR3 sequence is 13 residues long. V was clipped by 4 bases and J by 2 bases, with 7 bases between them. DNA for the CDR3: TGTGCCAGCAGCCCGACCTCCACAGATACGCAGTATTTT. Translated, it gives CASSPTSTDTQYF.

V is TRBV27 and J is TRBJ2-5; D ambiguous. V was trimmed by 4 bases and J by 5 bases, leaving 11 bases between them. CDR3 length: 13 amino acids. Germline-derived CDR1 and CDR2 are MNHEY and SMNVEV (reference sequence). The CDR3 DNA sequence: TGTGCCAGCAGTTCCCGATTGAGGGAGACCCAGTACTTC. Its translation: CASSSRLRETQYF.

The V call is TRBV6-1, the J call TRBJ1-3; D is perhaps TRBD1 (5 bases). V dropped 6 bases and J dropped 4 bases, with 16 bases sitting between them. The CDR3 contains 15 residues. The germline V gene has CDR1 MNHNS and CDR2 SASEGT. Here the CDR3 DNA reads TGTGCCAGCAGACCCGGACGGGGCGCCGGAAACACCATATATTTT. Translated, it gives CASRPGRGAGNTIYF.

The chain couples TRBV6-6 to TRBJ1-2; D might be TRBD1 (5 bases). Per the germline V gene, CDR1 is MNHNY and CDR2 is SVGAGI (reference sequence). V lost 7 bases and J lost 8, with 11 bases in between. The CDR3 totals 11 residues. CDR3 sequence (DNA): TGTGCCAGCACCCAGGGATTCGGCTACACCTTC. Its translation is CASTQGFGYTF.

This chain connects TRBV29-1 to TRBJ2-4; TRBD2 matches at 7 bases. The CDR3 length is 13 residues. The V gene end was trimmed by 4 bases and the J gene end by 6 bases; junction bases not matched to a gene: 6. Germline V gene sequence: CDR1 SQVTM, CDR2 ANQGSEA. CDR3: CSVGGGTGNIQYF. For the CDR3, the DNA is TGCAGCGTTGGGGGGGGGACGGGAAACATTCAGTACTTC. Looking up the rest from reference TRBV29-1 and TRBJ2-4 gives the full variable domain: SAVISQKPSRDICQRGTSLTIQCQVDSQVTMMFWYRQQPGQSLTLIATANQGSEATYESGFVIDKFPISRPNLTFSTLTVSNMSPEDSSIYLCSVGGGTGNIQYFGAGTRLSVL.

V is TRBV19 and J is TRBJ1-3; D is ambiguous. There are 15 residues in the CDR3. The germline V gene has CDR1 LNHDA and CDR2 SQIVND (reference sequence). With 3 bases removed from V and 2 bases from J, the gap between germline ends came to 11 bases. The CDR3 here is CASSMLQLPGNTIYF. As DNA, the CDR3 is TGTGCCAGTAGTATGTTGCAGCTACCTGGAAACACCATATATTTT. Full variable domain (rest looked up from reference TRBV19 and TRBJ1-3): DGGITQSPKYLFRKEGQNVTLSCEQNLNHDAMYWYRQDPGQGLRLIYYSQIVNDFQKGDIAEGYSVSREKKESFPLTVTSAQKNPTAFYLCASSMLQLPGNTIYFGEGSWLTVV.

This clonotype was observed a few times. The chain has TRBV5-6 and TRBJ2-5; D may be TRBD2 (5 bases). CDR3 length equals 15 residues. V was shortened by 3 bases and J by 1 base, with 13 bases between the two germline ends. Germline V lookup: CDR1 SGHDT, CDR2 YYEEEE. The CDR3 region has the DNA TGTGCCAGCAGCTCGGCTAGCTCTTCCCAAGAGACCCAGTACTTC. Translation: CASSSASSSQETQYF.

The gene calls are TRBV7-6 and TRBJ1-6, with 7 positions matching TRBD1. CDR3 length: 16 amino acids. V shed 5 bases, J shed 7 bases, and the junction held 11 bases outside the gene matches. The germline V gene has CDR1 SGHVS and CDR2 FNYEAQ. The CDR3 loop is CASSPQGEGLNSPLHF. The CDR3 DNA sequence: TGTGCCAGCAGCCCCCAGGGGGAGGGACTCAATTCACCCCTCCACTTT.

In the case of this clonotype: At one boundary the junction diverges from the germline segment, which might be a read error. J is TRBJ1-6 and V is TRBV13; D is unresolved. Germline V gene data show CDR1 as PRHDT and CDR2 as FYEKMQ (reference sequence). The CDR3 is 12 residues long. CDR3 amino acids: CAMATNAGKSTF. The CDR3 coding sequence is TGTGCAATGGCCACCAATGCAGGCAAATCAACCTTT.